This T cell receptor (beta chain) is drawn from a study of blood T cell repertoires in COVID-19. At the level of the study: Nucleic acid was either cDNA or gDNA, and it came from T cells, B-cell-depleted T cells, or PBMCs.

Original methodology: By means of reference gene primer amplification, nucleated cell counts were estimated. The method was immunoSEQ multiplex PCR; TCRdb's version includes in-frame clones alone and lacks a portion of them. For V, J and clone size, that table is used; D and trimming come from the DNA. The profile covers around 160,000 clones, with more than 90% appearing a single time and 15% to 20% taken by the ten largest. The CDR3 spans 11 residues. V lost 4 bases, J lost 4 bases, and 5 bases lay in between. Germline values: CDR1 MNHEY, CDR2 SVGAGI. The V gene is TRBV6-5, the J gene TRBJ2-7; no reliable D call. Material: peripheral blood. The sequence derives from a man in his fifties or sixties with active or convalescent COVID-19. This chain's CDR3 is CASSSEYEQYF. The CDR3 region has the DNA TGTGCCAGCAGTTCCGAGTACGAGCAGTACTTC.